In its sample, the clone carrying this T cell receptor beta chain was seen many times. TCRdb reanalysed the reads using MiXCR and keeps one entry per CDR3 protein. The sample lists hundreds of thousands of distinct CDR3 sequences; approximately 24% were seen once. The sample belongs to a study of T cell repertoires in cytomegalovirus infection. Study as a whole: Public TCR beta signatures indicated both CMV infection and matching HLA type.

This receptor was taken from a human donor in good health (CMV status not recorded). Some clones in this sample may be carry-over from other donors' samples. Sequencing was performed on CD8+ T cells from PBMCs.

CDR3 sequence: CASSFERTKPNTGELFF. CDR3 nucleotides: TGTGCCAGCAGCTTCGAAAGGACAAAGCCTAACACCGGGGAGCTGTTTTTT. The chain employs TRBV7-8 and TRBJ2-2, with a weak D call TRBD1 (5 bases). This CDR3 is built from 17 residues. The germline gives CDR1 SGHVS, CDR2 FQNEAQ. Between the trimmed V and J ends, which lost 3 bases and 2 bases, there was a span of 16 bases. Variable domain in full (rest from reference TRBV7-8 and TRBJ2-2): GAGVSQSPRYKVAKRGQDVALRCDPISGHVSLFWYQQALGQGPEFLTYFQNEAQLDKSGLPSDRFFAERPEGSVSTLKIQRTQQEDSAVYLCASSFERTKPNTGELFFGEGSRLTVL.